Listed below are T cell receptor beta chains from one sample, sequenced in a study of prognosis after radiotherapy for stage I lung cancer. Each CDR3 protein is one row after TCRdb ran MiXCR on the multiplex PCR reads. The top ten hold roughly two fifths of the sample, which has roughly 17,000 distinct CDR3 sequences, around 47% seen once. Sequencing was performed on PBMCs, taken before or after stereotactic body radiation therapy (not recorded which). The source of these receptors is a donor over 45 with non-small cell lung cancer. The CDR3 runs from the conserved cysteine through the conserved F or W. A D gene is named only where the DNA matches it firmly. Some rows mark clone size as missing; the rest say once, few, many or name a class of expanded clone.

d_call: .; clone_size: many; v_call: TRBV2; j_call: TRBJ2-5; cdr3_nt: TGTGCCAGCAGTGTGGAAACCCAAGAGACCCAGTACTTC; cdr3_aa: CASSVETQETQYF
d_call: .; clone_size: .; v_call: TRBV6-2/TRBV6-3; j_call: TRBJ1-1; cdr3_nt: TGTGCCAGCAGTTTGGGGCGCCCTATGAACACTGAAGCTTTCTTT; cdr3_aa: CASSLGRPMNTEAFF
d_call: .; clone_size: medium-sized; v_call: TRBV12-3/TRBV12-4; j_call: TRBJ2-7; cdr3_nt: TGTGCCAGCAGTCAGGGATACGAGCAGTACTTC; cdr3_aa: CASSQGYEQYF
d_call: .; clone_size: few; v_call: TRBV9; j_call: TRBJ2-4; cdr3_nt: TGTGCCAGCAGCGGCGGACTCGCCAAAAACATTCAGTACTTC; cdr3_aa: CASSGGLAKNIQYF
d_call: TRBD1; clone_size: .; v_call: TRBV6-2/TRBV6-3; j_call: TRBJ2-7; cdr3_nt: TGTGCCAGCGGGGAGACAGGGTGTGACCACGAGCAGTACTTC; cdr3_aa: CASGETGCDHEQYF
d_call: TRBD2; clone_size: many; v_call: TRBV3-1; j_call: TRBJ2-6; cdr3_nt: TGTGCCAGCAGCCCGCGCGGGGGGTCCAACGTCCTGACTTTC; cdr3_aa: CASSPRGGSNVLTF
d_call: .; clone_size: .; v_call: TRBV29-1; j_call: TRBJ1-1; cdr3_nt: TGCAGCGTTGAAAATCTGGGCCAGAACACTGAAGCTTTCTTT; cdr3_aa: CSVENLGQNTEAFF
d_call: .; clone_size: .; v_call: TRBV2; j_call: TRBJ2-7; cdr3_nt: TGTGCCAGCAGCCGTTGGGGAGTCAGGAAGCAGTACTTC; cdr3_aa: CASSRWGVRKQYF
d_call: .; clone_size: many; v_call: TRBV5-1; j_call: TRBJ2-5; cdr3_nt: TGCGCCAGCAGCTTGAGGCTATCGGCAGAAGAGACCCAGTACTTC; cdr3_aa: CASSLRLSAEETQYF
d_call: .; clone_size: many; v_call: TRBV15; j_call: TRBJ2-4; cdr3_nt: TGTGCCACCAGCAGACAGGCTGGTGGAAACATTCAGTACTTC; cdr3_aa: CATSRQAGGNIQYF
d_call: TRBD2; clone_size: many; v_call: TRBV5-4; j_call: TRBJ2-3; cdr3_nt: TGTGCCAGCAGCTTAGGGACTAGCGGGGTCACAGATACGCAGTATTTT; cdr3_aa: CASSLGTSGVTDTQYF
d_call: TRBD1; clone_size: many; v_call: TRBV5-1; j_call: TRBJ2-1; cdr3_nt: TGCGCCAGCAGCCGGGATCCGGGACAGGGATACAATGAGCAGTTCTTC; cdr3_aa: CASSRDPGQGYNEQFF
d_call: .; clone_size: .; v_call: TRBV6-1; j_call: TRBJ1-3; cdr3_nt: TGTGCCAGCAGTTCACTTGGGTATGGGGGAGAAAAAGGAAACACCATATATTTT; cdr3_aa: CASSSLGYGGEKGNTIYF
d_call: .; clone_size: .; v_call: TRBV6-2/TRBV6-3; j_call: TRBJ2-5; cdr3_nt: TGTGCCAGCAGTTCTCTCCAGAACCTCTACCAAGAGACCCAGTACTTC; cdr3_aa: CASSSLQNLYQETQYF
d_call: TRBD2; clone_size: many; v_call: TRBV11-2; j_call: TRBJ2-1; cdr3_nt: TGTGCCAGCAGCCCAAGATTAGCGGGAGGGCCCAATGAGCAGTTCTTC; cdr3_aa: CASSPRLAGGPNEQFF
d_call: .; clone_size: many; v_call: TRBV13; j_call: TRBJ1-4; cdr3_nt: TGTGCCAGCAGCTTAGGCCTAGCTTTGGGCCCGACTAATGAAAAACTGTTTTTT; cdr3_aa: CASSLGLALGPTNEKLFF
d_call: .; clone_size: many; v_call: TRBV4-1; j_call: TRBJ2-5; cdr3_nt: TGCGCCAGCAGCCAAGATCCGGCACAAGAGACCCAGTACTTC; cdr3_aa: CASSQDPAQETQYF
d_call: .; clone_size: medium-sized; v_call: TRBV11-2; j_call: TRBJ2-7; cdr3_nt: TGTGCCAGCAGCTTAGACCTCCCCGGGGCCGACGAGCAGTACTTC; cdr3_aa: CASSLDLPGADEQYF
d_call: .; clone_size: many; v_call: TRBV28; j_call: TRBJ2-5; cdr3_nt: TGTGCCAGCAGTAGGCTTGGGGAAATCCAAGAGACCCAGTACTTC; cdr3_aa: CASSRLGEIQETQYF
d_call: .; clone_size: .; v_call: TRBV6-1; j_call: TRBJ1-2; cdr3_nt: TGTGCCAGCAGTCAGGGACCCAAGTGTTGCTACACCTTC; cdr3_aa: CASSQGPKCCYTF
d_call: TRBD2; clone_size: once; v_call: TRBV6-1; j_call: TRBJ2-1; cdr3_nt: TGTGCCAGCACCCCTAGCGGGTGGGTCCTGAATGAGCAGTTCTTC; cdr3_aa: CASTPSGWVLNEQFF
d_call: .; clone_size: many; v_call: TRBV20-1; j_call: TRBJ2-6; cdr3_nt: TGCAGTGCCACCCTTCCCGGGGCCAACGTCCTGACTTTC; cdr3_aa: CSATLPGANVLTF
d_call: .; clone_size: many; v_call: TRBV20-1; j_call: TRBJ1-2; cdr3_nt: TGCAGTGCTAGGCCCGAGGGGGACCGGAGTGGCTACACCTTC; cdr3_aa: CSARPEGDRSGYTF
d_call: .; clone_size: many; v_call: TRBV7-9; j_call: TRBJ1-1; cdr3_nt: TGTGCCAGCAGCTCCCAGGGGAACACTGAAGCTTTCTTT; cdr3_aa: CASSSQGNTEAFF
d_call: TRBD2; clone_size: medium-sized; v_call: TRBV6-5; j_call: TRBJ2-2; cdr3_nt: TGTGCCAGCAGTTACTCGAGCGGGAGTAATACCGGGGAGCTGTTTTTT; cdr3_aa: CASSYSSGSNTGELFF
d_call: .; clone_size: many; v_call: TRBV4-2; j_call: TRBJ2-1; cdr3_nt: TGTGCCAGCAGCCAAGTGGAGAGGGGAGCGTACAATGAGCAGTTCTTC; cdr3_aa: CASSQVERGAYNEQFF
d_call: .; clone_size: many; v_call: TRBV12-3/TRBV12-4; j_call: TRBJ2-3; cdr3_nt: TGTGCCAGCAGTTTTCCCGGGGGACCTTTCGGTACGCAGTATTTT; cdr3_aa: CASSFPGGPFGTQYF
d_call: TRBD1; clone_size: many; v_call: TRBV7-2; j_call: TRBJ1-6; cdr3_nt: TGTGCCAGCAGCCTGACAGGGGTATATTCACCCCTCCACTTT; cdr3_aa: CASSLTGVYSPLHF
d_call: .; clone_size: .; v_call: TRBV19; j_call: TRBJ2-7; cdr3_nt: TGTGCCAGTAGTATTGGACATTCCTACGAGCAGTACTTC; cdr3_aa: CASSIGHSYEQYF
d_call: TRBD1; clone_size: many; v_call: TRBV20-1; j_call: TRBJ2-7; cdr3_nt: TGCAGTGCGAGCAAGGGGGCGAATCGGAACGAGCAGTACTTC; cdr3_aa: CSASKGANRNEQYF
d_call: .; clone_size: .; v_call: TRBV7-8; j_call: TRBJ2-7; cdr3_nt: TGTGCCAGCAGCTTAGCGTTCTGCCCTCGGTACGAGCAGTACTTC; cdr3_aa: CASSLAFCPRYEQYF
d_call: TRBD1; clone_size: .; v_call: TRBV20-1; j_call: TRBJ2-7; cdr3_nt: TGCAGTGCTAGAGTCACTCTCCGAGGACAGGGGTTTTACGAGCAGTACTTC; cdr3_aa: CSARVTLRGQGFYEQYF
d_call: TRBD1; clone_size: .; v_call: TRBV28; j_call: TRBJ1-2; cdr3_nt: TGTGCCAGCATCTTCGGACAGGGGGCGGGTGGCTACACCTTC; cdr3_aa: CASIFGQGAGGYTF
d_call: TRBD1; clone_size: .; v_call: TRBV24-1; j_call: TRBJ2-1; cdr3_nt: TGTGCCACCAGTGATCCGAGACAGGGGAACTACAATGAGCAGTTCTTC; cdr3_aa: CATSDPRQGNYNEQFF
d_call: .; clone_size: .; v_call: TRBV19; j_call: TRBJ2-1; cdr3_nt: TGTGCCAGTAGCTCCCTCGGAGTTGAGCAGTTCTTC; cdr3_aa: CASSSLGVEQFF
d_call: .; clone_size: many; v_call: TRBV11-2; j_call: TRBJ2-2; cdr3_nt: TGTGCCAGCAGCTTGCGGGGCCGGGACACCGTGGAGCTGTTTTTT; cdr3_aa: CASSLRGRDTVELFF
d_call: .; clone_size: many; v_call: TRBV11-3; j_call: TRBJ2-2; cdr3_nt: TGTGCCAGCAGCTCAAGGTTCGGGGAGCTGTTTTTT; cdr3_aa: CASSSRFGELFF
d_call: TRBD2; clone_size: .; v_call: TRBV2; j_call: TRBJ2-5; cdr3_nt: TGTGCCAGCATGCCCGACTTACTAGCGGGGGGAGAGACACAGTACTTC; cdr3_aa: CASMPDLLAGGETQYF
d_call: .; clone_size: once; v_call: TRBV20-1; j_call: TRBJ1-2; cdr3_nt: TGCAGTGCCCCTCGGGGGAACTGCTACACCTTC; cdr3_aa: CSAPRGNCYTF
d_call: .; clone_size: .; v_call: TRBV24-1; j_call: TRBJ2-3; cdr3_nt: TGTGCCACCAGCGTCCGCTACGCATATACGCAGTATTTT; cdr3_aa: CATSVRYAYTQYF
d_call: .; clone_size: few; v_call: TRBV27; j_call: TRBJ1-6; cdr3_nt: TGTGCCAGCAGTAAACAGGGACCCTATAATTCACCCATCCACTTT; cdr3_aa: CASSKQGPYNSPIHF
d_call: TRBD1; clone_size: many; v_call: TRBV7-9; j_call: TRBJ2-5; cdr3_nt: TGTGCCAGCAGCTGGGACAGGGGGCAAGAGACCCAGTACTTC; cdr3_aa: CASSWDRGQETQYF
d_call: .; clone_size: .; v_call: TRBV19; j_call: TRBJ1-5; cdr3_nt: TGTGCCAGTAGCAAGTCCCCATACCCCACAAGGGCTGAGAATCAGCCCCAGCATTTT; cdr3_aa: CASSKSPYPTRAENQPQHF
d_call: TRBD1; clone_size: .; v_call: TRBV2; j_call: TRBJ2-7; cdr3_nt: TGTGCCAGCAGACCGGTACAGGGGGTTCTCGAGCAATACTTC; cdr3_aa: CASRPVQGVLEQYF
d_call: .; clone_size: many; v_call: TRBV7-8; j_call: TRBJ2-5; cdr3_nt: TGTGCCAGCAGCCCCACACGAACCCAGTACTTC; cdr3_aa: CASSPTRTQYF
d_call: TRBD1; clone_size: many; v_call: TRBV18; j_call: TRBJ1-2; cdr3_nt: TGTGCCAGCTCACCACGGACAGGGGGAGATACTAACTATGGCTACACCTTC; cdr3_aa: CASSPRTGGDTNYGYTF
d_call: .; clone_size: .; v_call: TRBV2; j_call: TRBJ2-7; cdr3_nt: TGTGCCAGCAGTGAAGTCCCCGTTCGGGGCTCCTACGAGCAGTACTTC; cdr3_aa: CASSEVPVRGSYEQYF
d_call: .; clone_size: .; v_call: TRBV7-2; j_call: TRBJ1-2; cdr3_nt: TGTGCCAGCAGCAACCATGTACAGGCAGGCTATGGCTACACCTTC; cdr3_aa: CASSNHVQAGYGYTF
d_call: .; clone_size: many; v_call: TRBV12-3/TRBV12-4; j_call: TRBJ2-2; cdr3_nt: TGTGCCAGCAGCCAACCGGGACCAAACACCGGGGAGCTGTTTTTT; cdr3_aa: CASSQPGPNTGELFF
d_call: TRBD1; clone_size: many; v_call: TRBV6-1; j_call: TRBJ2-5; cdr3_nt: TGTGCCAGCAGTCCCCATCGGACAGGGGGCGGAGAGACCCAGTACTTC; cdr3_aa: CASSPHRTGGGETQYF
d_call: .; clone_size: .; v_call: TRBV7-9; j_call: TRBJ1-2; cdr3_nt: TGTGCCAGCAGTCCGGAGTTCTATGGCTACACCTTC; cdr3_aa: CASSPEFYGYTF
d_call: TRBD1; clone_size: .; v_call: TRBV27; j_call: TRBJ2-3; cdr3_nt: TGTGCCAGCAGTCCCCGGACAGGGTTAGATACGCAGTATTTT; cdr3_aa: CASSPRTGLDTQYF
d_call: .; clone_size: many; v_call: TRBV18; j_call: TRBJ2-5; cdr3_nt: TGTGCCAGCTCAACGCAAGAGACCCAGTACTTC; cdr3_aa: CASSTQETQYF
d_call: .; clone_size: .; v_call: TRBV28; j_call: TRBJ2-5; cdr3_nt: TGTGCCAGCAGTTTTAGTCCCTTTTTGGGAACTACGCTCCAAGAGACCCAGTACTTC; cdr3_aa: CASSFSPFLGTTLQETQYF
d_call: .; clone_size: many; v_call: TRBV5-1; j_call: TRBJ2-1; cdr3_nt: TGCGCCAGCAGCTTGGATGTAGGGGGGGTTCGCGGCAATGAGCAGTTCTTC; cdr3_aa: CASSLDVGGVRGNEQFF
d_call: .; clone_size: many; v_call: TRBV6-2/TRBV6-3; j_call: TRBJ2-3; cdr3_nt: TGTGCCAGCAGTTACTCGATCCTATCGGGAGTGGCAGATACGCAGTATTTT; cdr3_aa: CASSYSILSGVADTQYF
d_call: .; clone_size: .; v_call: TRBV9; j_call: TRBJ1-5; cdr3_nt: TGTGCCAGCAGCGCCTCCACCGGTCCCCAGCCCCAGCATTTT; cdr3_aa: CASSASTGPQPQHF
d_call: TRBD2; clone_size: medium-sized; v_call: TRBV28; j_call: TRBJ2-3; cdr3_nt: TGTGCCACTAGCGGGGGGTTAGAGGATACGCAGTATTTT; cdr3_aa: CATSGGLEDTQYF